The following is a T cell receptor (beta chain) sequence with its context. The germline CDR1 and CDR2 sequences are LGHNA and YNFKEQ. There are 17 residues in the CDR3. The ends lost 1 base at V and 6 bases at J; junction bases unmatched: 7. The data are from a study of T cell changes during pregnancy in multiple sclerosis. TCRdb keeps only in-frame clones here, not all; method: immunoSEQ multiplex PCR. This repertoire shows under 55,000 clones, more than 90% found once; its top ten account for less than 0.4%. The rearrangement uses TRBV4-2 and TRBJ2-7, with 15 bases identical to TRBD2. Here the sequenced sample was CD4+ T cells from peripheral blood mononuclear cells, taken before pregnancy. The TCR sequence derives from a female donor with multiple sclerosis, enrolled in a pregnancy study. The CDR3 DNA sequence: TGTGCCAGCAGCCAAGCACCGGGACTAGCGGGAGGACCCGAGCAGTACTTC. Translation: CASSQAPGLAGGPEQYF.